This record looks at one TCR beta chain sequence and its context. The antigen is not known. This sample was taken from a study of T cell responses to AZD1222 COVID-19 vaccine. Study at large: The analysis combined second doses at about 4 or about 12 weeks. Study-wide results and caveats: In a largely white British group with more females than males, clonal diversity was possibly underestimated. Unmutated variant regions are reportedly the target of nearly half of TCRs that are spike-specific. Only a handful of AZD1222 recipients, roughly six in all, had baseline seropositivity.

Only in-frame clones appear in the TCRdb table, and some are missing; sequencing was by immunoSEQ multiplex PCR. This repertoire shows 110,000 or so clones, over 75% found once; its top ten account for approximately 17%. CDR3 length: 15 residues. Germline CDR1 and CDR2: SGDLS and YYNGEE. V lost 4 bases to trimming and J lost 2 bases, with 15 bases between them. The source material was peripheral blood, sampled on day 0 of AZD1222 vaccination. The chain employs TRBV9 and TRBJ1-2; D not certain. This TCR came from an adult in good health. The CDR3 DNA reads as TGTGCCAGCAGCCCCCGGGCAGCGGGCAACTATGGCTACACCTTC. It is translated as CASSPRAAGNYGYTF.